This T cell receptor (beta chain) comes out of a study of monozygotic twins with inflammatory bowel disease. This CDR3 is 13 amino acids long. The germline V gene encodes CDR1 DFQATT and CDR2 SNEGSKA (reference sequence). PCR of TCRalpha and TCRbeta cDNA was nested, with two rounds of roughly 16 and 10 cycles. TCRdb re-called the 5' RACE reads and gives one entry per CDR3 protein, without DNA. The sample's table shows around 210,000 distinct CDR3 sequences. Study-wide results and caveats: Support was absent for any single strong signal or clonotype linked to IBD.

A remark on this clonotype: The target antigen is unknown.

The J gene is TRBJ2-2, the V gene TRBV20-1; as DNA is missing, the TRBD1 call by TCRdb cannot be tested. Sequencing was carried out using blood. This TCR derives from a human donor with ulcerative colitis or Crohn's disease, or a healthy co-twin of an affected twin (not recorded which). This CDR3 is CSAPDRGTGELFF.